The clone carrying this T cell receptor beta chain came up many times. Its antigen is still unknown. The sample belongs to a study of metastatic and nonmetastatic thyroid tumors. Study-wide context: Blood and tumor or nodule tissue repertoires from malignant and benign thyroid patients were compared. The study's findings and limits: The study reportedly found significantly higher TCR beta diversity in malignant thyroid tumors than benign nodules, in blood and tumor.

In the original workflow: For papillary thyroid cancer, a distant-metastasis classifier was constructed from CDR3 differences observed across clinicopathological groups. TCRdb recomputed clones from the PCR reads via MiXCR. The V and J calls follow TCRdb's processing rather than the paper's. The table shows about 60,000 clones, with about 17% occurring only once. All patients were treatment-naive before thyroid surgery. What was sequenced was blood. This sequence was found in a male donor with papillary thyroid cancer or a benign thyroid nodule (not recorded which). Some clones in this sample may be carry-over from other donors' samples.

As DNA, the CDR3 is TGTGCCAGCAGCTTACGGGACAGATTTATGAACACTGAAGCTTTCTTT. It encodes CASSLRDRFMNTEAFF. The chain joins TRBV11-1 to TRBJ1-1, with 7 bases that match TRBD1. V was pared by 2 bases and J by 0 bases, with 6 bases of the junction left unmatched. The length of the CDR3 is 16 residues. Germline V gives CDR1 SGHAT, CDR2 FQDESV (reference sequence).